These 27 T cell receptor beta chains were all obtained from the same sample, sequenced in a study of cytomegalovirus exposure and HLA in healthy donors. The PCR ran on 60 Vbeta and 13 Jbeta primers. Repertoires were generated with immunoSEQ multiplex PCR, while TCRdb's copy carries only in-frame clones and drops some. Of about 150,000 clones in the sample, about 68% were seen once. The material sequenced was PBMCs. These receptors were collected from a man aged 18 to 30 in good health and CMV-seronegative.

The V and J genes are TRBV6-1 and TRBJ2-7; tentatively, D is TRBD2 (6 bases). V was trimmed by 4 bases and J by 0 bases, leaving 13 bases between them. The CDR3 is 15 residues long. CDR1 and CDR2 from the germline V gene are MNHNS and SASEGT. This CDR3 is CASSVKGGGSYEQYF. The DNA for the CDR3 is TGTGCCAGCAGTGTAAAGGGAGGAGGCTCCTACGAGCAGTACTTC.

V usage is TRBV7-8 and J usage is TRBJ2-3, with D unclear. With 7 bases removed from V and 0 bases from J, the gap between germline ends came to 17 bases. Germline CDR1 and CDR2: SGHVS and FQNEAQ. The CDR3 sequence is 16 residues long. CDR3 residues: CASTLKRAISTDTQYF. The CDR3 DNA sequence: TGTGCCAGCACCCTCAAGAGAGCTATCAGCACAGATACGCAGTATTTT. Using reference TRBV7-8 and TRBJ2-3 for the parts outside the CDR3, the full variable domain is GAGVSQSPRYKVAKRGQDVALRCDPISGHVSLFWYQQALGQGPEFLTYFQNEAQLDKSGLPSDRFFAERPEGSVSTLKIQRTQQEDSAVYLCASTLKRAISTDTQYFGPGTRLTVL.

The CDR3, as DNA: TGTGCCAGCAGTTTAAGAGGACTCAACACTGAAGCTTTCTTT. Protein: CASSLRGLNTEAFF. This chain links TRBV28 with TRBJ1-1, with D unresolved. This CDR3 has 14 residues. V shed 2 bases and J shed 2 bases, with 9 bases lying between them. Germline V gene sequence: CDR1 MDHEN, CDR2 SYDVKM.

The chain has TRBV4-3 and TRBJ1-1; unclear D gene. The CDR3 totals 11 residues. Germline assignment: CDR1 LGHNA and CDR2 YSLEER. The V and J ends lost 0 bases and 13 bases respectively, with 9 bases between them. This CDR3 is CASSQDGGYFF. In nucleotides, the CDR3 is TGCGCCAGCAGCCAAGATGGCGGCTATTTCTTT.

CDR3 sequence reads: CASTHRVAGGNEQFF. As DNA, the CDR3 is TGTGCCAGCACCCACCGCGTAGCGGGAGGCAATGAGCAGTTCTTC. The chain combines TRBV6-1 with TRBJ2-1, with TRBD2 matching over 10 bases. The CDR3 is made up of 15 amino acids. Germline CDR1 MNHNS, CDR2 SASEGT. The ends lost 7 bases at V and 6 bases at J; junction bases unmatched: 9.

The rearrangement links TRBV7-8 to TRBJ2-1, with 8 bases lining up with TRBD1. The CDR3 totals 15 residues. Germline V gene data show CDR1 as SGHVS and CDR2 as FQNEAQ. The J segment lost 5 bases and the V segment lost 2 bases, leaving 5 bases of the junction unmatched. The CDR3 sequence is CASSLHRGMNNEQFF. The DNA of the CDR3 is TGTGCCAGCAGCTTACACAGGGGGATGAACAATGAGCAGTTCTTC.

CDR3 amino acids: CASSLVETGVAFF. CDR3 bases: TGTGCCAGCAGCTTGGTGGAGACAGGAGTGGCTTTCTTT. The chain has TRBV5-6 and TRBJ1-1, with D maybe TRBD1 (6 bases). Germline assignment: CDR1 SGHDT and CDR2 YYEEEE. V dropped 0 bases and J dropped 11 bases, with 14 bases sitting between them. The CDR3 is 13 amino acids.

For the CDR3, the DNA is TGTGCCAGCAGCCATGGACCCCTAAGCGGGAGGGGGCAGACCCAGTACTTC. It translates to CASSHGPLSGRGQTQYF. The chain employs TRBV5-4 and TRBJ2-5; 10 nucleotides align to TRBD2. The V gene's germline CDR1 is SGHNT and CDR2 YYREEE (reference sequence). Unmatched junction bases numbered 15, after V lost 4 bases and J lost 6 bases. This CDR3 spans 17 amino acids.

V usage is TRBV10-3 and J usage is TRBJ1-1; tentative D call: TRBD1 (6 bases). The V and J ends lost 10 bases and 0 bases respectively, with 12 bases between them. This CDR3 is built from 13 residues. Germline loops: CDR1 ENHRY, CDR2 SYGVKD. CDR3 amino acids: CATAGQMNTEAFF. DNA of the CDR3: TGTGCCACGGCAGGACAGATGAACACTGAAGCTTTCTTT.

The chain employs TRBV7-9 and TRBJ2-3, with 11 nucleotides matching TRBD2. CDR3 length: 18 residues. V shed 4 bases, J shed 4 bases, and the junction held 13 bases outside the gene matches. Germline V gene lookup returns CDR1 SEHNR and CDR2 FQNEAQ (reference sequence). CDR3 loop: CASSSPRGTSGSADTQYF. The CDR3 bases are TGTGCCAGCAGCTCCCCACGCGGAACTAGCGGGAGTGCAGATACGCAGTATTTT.

The rearrangement links TRBV6-6 to TRBJ2-5; a weak D match, TRBD2 (5 bases). The tail of the sequence fits TRBJ2-7 better, so the J call may be wrong. Germline V lookup: CDR1 MNHNY, CDR2 SVGAGI (reference sequence). CDR3 length equals 14 residues. CDR3 region: CASRAGGSNYEQYF. The CDR3 DNA reads as TGTGCCAGCAGGGCGGGCGGGTCAAACTACGAGCAGTACTTC.

This chain connects TRBV19 to TRBJ2-3, with TRBD2 matching over 13 bases. The germline gives CDR1 LNHDA, CDR2 SQIVND (reference sequence). Trimming took 4 bases from V and 2 from J; bases not matched to a gene: 9. This CDR3 has 18 amino acids. CDR3 amino acids: CASSTLGLAGTYTDTQYF. CDR3 sequence (DNA): TGTGCCAGTAGTACCCTGGGACTAGCGGGGACTTACACAGATACGCAGTATTTT.

The chain combines TRBV11-2 with TRBJ2-7, with 8 positions matching TRBD1. The CDR3 loop spans 13 amino acids. The ends lost 4 bases at V and 5 bases at J; junction bases unmatched: 4. CDR1 and CDR2 (germline): SGHAT, FQNNGV. CDR3 sequence reads: CASSSGQGHEQYF. The CDR3 DNA reads TGTGCCAGCAGCTCCGGACAGGGCCACGAGCAGTACTTC.

The CDR3 DNA is TGTGCCAGCGGGACTAGCGGGAAGCTCTACGAGCAGTACTTC. The encoded protein is CASGTSGKLYEQYF. The V call is TRBV6-6, the J call TRBJ2-7; TRBD2 agrees at 13 bases. The CDR3 consists of 14 residues. Germline V gene data show CDR1 as MNHNY and CDR2 as SVGAGI (reference sequence). Trimming cost V 8 bases and J 3 bases; bases outside gene matches: 4.

The rearrangement links TRBV10-3 to TRBJ2-1, with D maybe TRBD1 (5 bases). Trimming cost V 10 bases and J 9 bases, with 7 bases left between them. The length of the CDR3 is 9 residues. CDR1 is ENHRY and CDR2 is SYGVKD in the germline V gene. CDR3: CAKGAEQFF. The CDR3 DNA follows: TGTGCCAAAGGGGCTGAGCAGTTCTTC.

This clone was detected a few times. The J gene is TRBJ2-7, the V gene TRBV18; a weak D match, TRBD2 (6 bases). Trimming pared 3 bases from V and 3 bases from J, leaving 15 bases between. The V gene's germline CDR1 is KGHSH and CDR2 LQKENI. CDR3 length equals 15 residues. CDR3 coding DNA: TGTGCCAGCTCACCGGGCGGGACGGGTCGCTACGAGCAGTACTTC. Protein product: CASSPGGTGRYEQYF.

This rearrangement joins TRBV15 to TRBJ2-7; 8 bases are a match to TRBD1. The CDR3 spans 15 residues. V lost 1 base to trimming and J lost 7 bases; unmatched junction nucleotides: 9. Germline CDR1 LNHNV, CDR2 YYDKDF (reference sequence). The CDR3 sequence: CATSRGSGQGAEQYF. For the CDR3, the DNA is TGTGCCACCAGCAGAGGGTCGGGCCAGGGGGCTGAGCAGTACTTC.

The rearrangement joins TRBV7-2 to TRBJ1-3; no firm D call. The V gene lost 5 bases and the J gene lost 4 bases, with 12 bases spanning the gap. Germline CDR1 is SGHTA and CDR2 is FQGNSA. CDR3 size: 14 residues. The CDR3 DNA follows: TGTGCCAGCAGCCCAACCCCGGGAGGAAACACCATATATTTT. It encodes CASSPTPGGNTIYF.

The V gene is TRBV5-1, the J gene TRBJ2-2; 7 bases align to TRBD2. This CDR3 contains 16 residues. With 2 bases clipped from V and 1 base from J, the junction kept 5 bases outside the gene matches. CDR1 is SGHRS, CDR2 YFSETQ, per germline. The CDR3 sequence is CASSFAPSGNTGELFF. The CDR3 coding sequence is TGCGCCAGCAGCTTCGCTCCTAGCGGGAACACCGGGGAGCTGTTTTTT.

The chain uses TRBV28 and TRBJ1-5; D is uncertain. Germline V CDR1 and CDR2: MDHEN, SYDVKM. CDR3 length: 12 amino acids. Trimming cost V 6 bases and J 7 bases, with 10 bases left between them. The CDR3 DNA follows: TGTGCCAGCAGGTACCAGAACCAGCCCCAGCATTTT. Amino acid sequence: CASRYQNQPQHF.

The chain combines TRBV29-1 with TRBJ2-1; 9 bases align to TRBD1. With 3 bases clipped from V and 2 bases from J, the junction kept 8 bases outside the gene matches. This CDR3 has 16 amino acids. The V gene's germline CDR1 is SQVTM and CDR2 ANQGSEA. The CDR3 is CSVEGADRGPYNEQFF. Here the CDR3 DNA reads TGCAGCGTTGAGGGGGCGGACAGGGGCCCCTACAATGAGCAGTTCTTC.

The rearrangement joins TRBV6-5 to TRBJ2-5; 11 positions match TRBD2. This CDR3 has 15 residues. Germline assignment: CDR1 MNHEY and CDR2 SVGAGI. J was trimmed by 2 bases and V by 6 bases; bases with no gene match: 5. CDR3 protein: CASSQGTSGQETQYF. The CDR3, as DNA: TGTGCCAGCAGCCAAGGGACTAGCGGTCAAGAGACCCAGTACTTC.

The chain couples TRBV27 to TRBJ2-3; D is possibly TRBD1 (5 bases). V lost 8 bases to trimming and J lost 6 bases, with 24 bases between them. CDR3 length equals 16 residues. The V gene's germline CDR1 is MNHEY and CDR2 SMNVEV (reference sequence). The CDR3 here is CASAPQGIRLVDTQYF. As DNA, the CDR3 is TGTGCCAGCGCCCCCCAGGGTATCCGGCTTGTGGATACGCAGTATTTT.

The CDR3 here is CASSGGTSGRAPATGELFF. DNA of the CDR3: TGTGCCAGCAGCGGAGGGACTAGCGGGAGGGCCCCAGCCACCGGGGAGCTGTTTTTT. The genes are TRBV9 and TRBJ2-2; TRBD2 matches at 16 bases. The germline gives CDR1 SGDLS, CDR2 YYNGEE. Trimming removed 3 bases from V and 4 bases from J; junction bases left unmatched: 9. This CDR3 has 19 residues.

The chain combines TRBV7-6 with TRBJ2-3; no clear D gene. This CDR3 comprises 15 residues. CDR1 and CDR2 (germline): SGHVS, FNYEAQ. Between the trimmed V and J ends, which lost 2 bases and 0 bases, there was a span of 9 bases. The CDR3 sequence: CASSLNSRSTDTQYF. The CDR3 DNA sequence: TGTGCCAGCAGCTTAAATAGCCGGAGCACAGATACGCAGTATTTT.

The chain has TRBV27 and TRBJ2-3, with TRBD2 matching 12 bases. The V gene end was trimmed by 1 base and the J gene end by 0 bases; junction bases not matched to a gene: 8. This CDR3 is 19 amino acids long. CDR1 MNHEY and CDR2 SMNVEV come from the germline V gene (reference sequence). The CDR3 loop is CASSLLGLAGSQSTDTQYF. The CDR3 nucleotides read TGTGCCAGCAGTTTATTAGGACTAGCGGGATCCCAAAGCACAGATACGCAGTATTTT.

This clone was detected only a few times. The rearrangement joins TRBV21-1 to TRBJ2-7; TRBD1 is taken as the D call from the table, unchecked against the DNA. TRBV21-1 is a listed pseudogene. The CDR3 is 12 residues long. CDR3 loop: CASYPVGAGWYV. The CDR3 bases are TGTGCCAGCTACCCCGTGGGGGCAGGGTGGTACGTC.